These T cell receptor beta chains were read from a single sample in a study of OX40 agonist ivuxolimab in advanced cancers. Profiled with immunoSEQ multiplex PCR; TCRdb holds only in-frame clones, not every one. The sample yields roughly 100,000 clones, more than 95% seen once. Sequenced here: CD4+ or CD8+ T cells sorted from blood, sampled in a trial of the OX40 agonist ivuxolimab. These TCRs come from an adult with an advanced solid tumor such as melanoma, head and neck, liver or kidney cancer. The CDR3 runs from the conserved cysteine through the conserved F or W. The D gene is left open where the match is weak. A clone size is listed for some rows: how often the clone was seen (once, few, many), or a class if it is expanded.

V gene,D gene,clone size,J gene,CDR3 protein,CDR3 DNA
TRBV30,NA,NA,TRBJ2-7,CAWWGKDSYEQYF,TGTGCCTGGTGGGGGAAGGACTCCTACGAGCAGTACTTC
TRBV4-3,NA,NA,TRBJ1-2,CASSQETINGYTF,TGCGCCAGCAGCCAGGAAACCATCAATGGCTACACCTTC
TRBV7-9,NA,NA,TRBJ1-3,CASRPAGGLHGNTIYF,TGTGCCAGCAGACCCGCGGGGGGTCTGCATGGAAACACCATATATTTT
TRBV19,NA,NA,TRBJ1-1,CASKTGMGAFF,TGTGCCAGTAAAACAGGTATGGGAGCTTTCTTT
TRBV27,NA,once,TRBJ2-2,CASSLSISAGELFF,TGTGCCAGCAGTTTATCGATAAGCGCCGGGGAGCTGTTTTTT
TRBV19,TRBD1,NA,TRBJ1-2,CASSNPSWTGHGYTF,TGTGCCAGTAGTAACCCATCATGGACAGGGCATGGCTACACCTTC
TRBV19,NA,NA,TRBJ2-1,CASSPGTYNEQFF,TGTGCCAGTAGCCCTGGGACTTACAATGAGCAGTTCTTC
TRBV2,NA,NA,TRBJ2-5,CASRYTDQETQYF,TGTGCCAGCAGGTACACAGACCAAGAGACCCAGTACTTC
TRBV5-1,NA,NA,TRBJ2-1,CASSWAGIEQFF,TGCGCCAGCAGCTGGGCGGGCATTGAGCAGTTCTTC
TRBV7-9,NA,NA,TRBJ2-7,CASSPLSGTQPYEQYF,TGTGCCAGCAGCCCTCTCTCCGGGACGCAACCCTACGAGCAGTACTTC
TRBV4-3,TRBD1,once,TRBJ2-1,CASSQAGQPGQGSYNEQFF,TGCGCCAGCAGCCAAGCTGGGCAACCGGGACAGGGCTCCTACAATGAGCAGTTCTTC
TRBV27,NA,NA,TRBJ1-2,CASTPSRAGNYGYTF,TGTGCCAGCACCCCCAGTAGGGCGGGCAACTATGGCTACACCTTC
TRBV7-3,NA,NA,TRBJ2-2,CASSLITGELFF,TGTGCCAGCAGCTTAATCACCGGGGAGCTGTTTTTT
TRBV29-1,NA,NA,TRBJ1-1,CSVEDLTTVDTEAFF,TGCAGCGTTGAAGACCTGACAACAGTGGACACTGAAGCTTTCTTT
TRBV7-9,TRBD2,NA,TRBJ2-1,CASYSGLAGGYYNEQFF,TGTGCCAGCTATTCTGGACTAGCGGGAGGGTACTACAATGAGCAGTTCTTC
TRBV2,NA,NA,TRBJ1-4,CAIFAGMFEKLFF,TGTGCCATCTTCGCGGGGATGTTCGAAAAACTGTTTTTT
TRBV5-1,NA,NA,TRBJ2-3,CASSLDRLNTQYF,TGCGCCAGCAGCTTGGATAGGCTTAATACGCAGTATTTT
TRBV27,NA,NA,TRBJ2-7,CASSIRTTSAHEQYF,TGTGCCAGCAGTATCCGGACCACTTCTGCCCACGAGCAGTACTTC